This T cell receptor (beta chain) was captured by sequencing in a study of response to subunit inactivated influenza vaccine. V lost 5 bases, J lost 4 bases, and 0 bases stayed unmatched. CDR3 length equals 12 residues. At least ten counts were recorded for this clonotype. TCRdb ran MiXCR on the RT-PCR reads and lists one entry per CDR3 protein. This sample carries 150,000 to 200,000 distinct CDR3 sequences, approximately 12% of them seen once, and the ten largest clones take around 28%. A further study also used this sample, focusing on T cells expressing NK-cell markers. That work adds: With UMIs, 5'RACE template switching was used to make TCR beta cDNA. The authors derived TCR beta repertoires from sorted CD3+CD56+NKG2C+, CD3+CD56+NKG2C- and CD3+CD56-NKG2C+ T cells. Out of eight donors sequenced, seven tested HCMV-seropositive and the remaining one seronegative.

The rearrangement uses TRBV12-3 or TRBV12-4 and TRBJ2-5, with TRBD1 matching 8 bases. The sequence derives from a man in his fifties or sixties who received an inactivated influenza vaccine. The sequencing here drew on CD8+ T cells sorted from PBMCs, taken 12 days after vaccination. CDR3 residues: CASSDRGETQYF. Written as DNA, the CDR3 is TGTGCCAGCAGTGACAGGGGAGAGACCCAGTACTTC.